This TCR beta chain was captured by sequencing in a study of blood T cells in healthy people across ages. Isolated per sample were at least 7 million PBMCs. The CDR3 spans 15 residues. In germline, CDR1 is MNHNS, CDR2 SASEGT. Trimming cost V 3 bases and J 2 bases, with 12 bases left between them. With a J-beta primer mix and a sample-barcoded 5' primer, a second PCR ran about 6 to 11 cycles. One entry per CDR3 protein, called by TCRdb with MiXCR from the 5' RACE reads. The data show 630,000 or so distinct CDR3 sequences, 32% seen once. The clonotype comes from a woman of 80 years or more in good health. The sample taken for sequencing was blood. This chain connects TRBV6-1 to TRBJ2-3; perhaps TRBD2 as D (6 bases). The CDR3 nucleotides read TGTGCCAGCAGTGAGGAATGGGGACTCACAGATACGCAGTATTTT. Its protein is CASSEEWGLTDTQYF.